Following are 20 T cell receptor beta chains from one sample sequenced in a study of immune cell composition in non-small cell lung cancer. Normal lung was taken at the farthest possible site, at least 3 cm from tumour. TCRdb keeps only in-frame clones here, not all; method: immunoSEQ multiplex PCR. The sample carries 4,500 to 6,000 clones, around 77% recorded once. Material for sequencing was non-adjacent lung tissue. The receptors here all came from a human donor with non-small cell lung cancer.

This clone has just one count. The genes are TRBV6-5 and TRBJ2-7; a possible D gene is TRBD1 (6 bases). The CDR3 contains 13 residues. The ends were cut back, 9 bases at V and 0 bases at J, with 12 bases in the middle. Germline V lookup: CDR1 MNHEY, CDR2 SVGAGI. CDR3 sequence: CASSRDNSYEQYF. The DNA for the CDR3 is TGTGCCAGTTCACGGGACAACTCCTACGAGCAGTACTTC.

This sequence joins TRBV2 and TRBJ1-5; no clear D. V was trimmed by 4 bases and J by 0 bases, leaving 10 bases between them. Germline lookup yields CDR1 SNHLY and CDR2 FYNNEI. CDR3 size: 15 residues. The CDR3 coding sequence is TGTGCCAGCAGTGGCAACAACTATAGCAATCAGCCCCAGCATTTT. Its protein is CASSGNNYSNQPQHF.

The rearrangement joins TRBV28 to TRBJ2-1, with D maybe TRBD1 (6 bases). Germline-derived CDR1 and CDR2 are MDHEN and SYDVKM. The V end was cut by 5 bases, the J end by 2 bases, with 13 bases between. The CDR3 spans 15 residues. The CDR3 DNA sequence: TGTGCCAGCAGTCCAAGGGGGACGCCCTACAATGAGCAGTTCTTC. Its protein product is CASSPRGTPYNEQFF. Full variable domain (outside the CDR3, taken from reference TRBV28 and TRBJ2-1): DVKVTQSSRYLVKRTGEKVFLECVQDMDHENMFWYRQDPGLGLRLIYFSYDVKMKEKGDIPEGYSVSREKKERFSLILESASTNQTSMYLCASSPRGTPYNEQFFGPGTRLTVL.

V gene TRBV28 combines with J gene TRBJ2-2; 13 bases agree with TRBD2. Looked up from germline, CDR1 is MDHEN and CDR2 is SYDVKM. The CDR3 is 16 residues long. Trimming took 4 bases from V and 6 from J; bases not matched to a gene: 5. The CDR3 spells CASSSPGLAGAGELFF. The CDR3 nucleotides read TGTGCCAGCAGTTCCCCAGGACTAGCGGGAGCCGGGGAGCTGTTTTTT.

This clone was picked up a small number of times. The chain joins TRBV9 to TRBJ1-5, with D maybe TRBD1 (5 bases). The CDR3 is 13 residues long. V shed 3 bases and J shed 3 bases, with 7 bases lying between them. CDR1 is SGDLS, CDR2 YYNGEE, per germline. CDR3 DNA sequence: TGTGCCAGCAGCGAGGGGTTCAATCAGCCCCAGCATTTT. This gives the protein CASSEGFNQPQHF.

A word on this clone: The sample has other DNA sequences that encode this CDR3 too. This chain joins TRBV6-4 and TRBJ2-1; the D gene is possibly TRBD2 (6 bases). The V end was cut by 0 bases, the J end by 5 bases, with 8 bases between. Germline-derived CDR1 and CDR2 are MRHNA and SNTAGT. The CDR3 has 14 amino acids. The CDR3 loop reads CASSDSGGHNEQFF. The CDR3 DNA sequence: TGTGCCAGCAGTGACTCGGGAGGACACAATGAGCAGTTCTTC.

CDR3 protein: CASSPGAASPEQYF. DNA of the CDR3: TGTGCCAGCAGCCCTGGGGCCGCTTCGCCCGAGCAGTACTTC. This chain connects TRBV7-7 to TRBJ2-7; D may be TRBD1 (5 bases). From germline, CDR1 is SSHAT and CDR2 FNYEAQ (reference sequence). V lost 5 bases to trimming and J lost 6 bases, with 17 bases between them. CDR3 length: 14 amino acids.

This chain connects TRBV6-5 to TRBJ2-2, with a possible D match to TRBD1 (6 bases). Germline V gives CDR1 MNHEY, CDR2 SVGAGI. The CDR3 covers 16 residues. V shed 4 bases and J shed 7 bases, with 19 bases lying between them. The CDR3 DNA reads TGTGCCAGCAGTTCCCCCGGTATTAGGGGGATCGGGGAGCTGTTTTTT. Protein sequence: CASSSPGIRGIGELFF.

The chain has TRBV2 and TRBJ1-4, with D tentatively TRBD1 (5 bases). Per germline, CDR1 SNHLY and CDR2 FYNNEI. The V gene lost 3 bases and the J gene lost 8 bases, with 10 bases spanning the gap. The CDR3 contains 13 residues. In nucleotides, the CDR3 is TGTGCCAGCAGTGACAGGGCGGGGGAAAAACTGTTTTTT. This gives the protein CASSDRAGEKLFF.

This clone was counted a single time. As DNA, the CDR3 is TGCGCCAGCAGCCGCCGGGACAGGGTCCACGAGCAGTACTTC. Protein sequence: CASSRRDRVHEQYF. The genes are TRBV4-1 and TRBJ2-7, with 9 bases aligning to TRBD1. Germline CDR1 is MGHRA and CDR2 is YSYEKL. The CDR3 has 14 amino acids. Trimming took 4 bases from V and 5 from J; bases not matched to a gene: 6.

CDR3 in amino acids: CASSLTRTGPYGYTF. The CDR3 DNA sequence: TGTGCCAGCAGCTTAACTAGAACAGGGCCCTATGGCTACACCTTC. This rearrangement joins TRBV11-2 to TRBJ1-2, with D possibly matching TRBD1 (6 bases). CDR1 is SGHAT, CDR2 FQNNGV, per germline. This CDR3 has 15 amino acids. Trimming took 2 bases from V and 4 from J, leaving 14 bases between them.

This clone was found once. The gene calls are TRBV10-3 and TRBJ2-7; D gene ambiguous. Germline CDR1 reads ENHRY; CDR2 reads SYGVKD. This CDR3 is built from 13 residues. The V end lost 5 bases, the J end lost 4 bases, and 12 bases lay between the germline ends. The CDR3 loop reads CAISRGPSYEQYF. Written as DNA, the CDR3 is TGTGCCATCAGTCGTGGCCCTTCTTACGAGCAGTACTTC.

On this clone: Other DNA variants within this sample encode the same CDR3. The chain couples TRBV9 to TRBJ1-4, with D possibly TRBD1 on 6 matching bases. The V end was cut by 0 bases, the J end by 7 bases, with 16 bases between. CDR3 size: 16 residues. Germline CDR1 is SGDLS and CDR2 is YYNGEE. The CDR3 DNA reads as TGTGCCAGCAGCGTAGGAGGAGGGGGGGTAACTGAAAAACTGTTTTTT. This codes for CASSVGGGGVTEKLFF. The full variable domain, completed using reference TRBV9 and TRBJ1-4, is DSGVTQTPKHLITATGQRVTLRCSPRSGDLSVYWYQQSLDQGLQFLIQYYNGEERAKGNILERFSAQQFPDLHSELNLSSLELGDSALYFCASSVGGGGVTEKLFFGSGTQLSVL.

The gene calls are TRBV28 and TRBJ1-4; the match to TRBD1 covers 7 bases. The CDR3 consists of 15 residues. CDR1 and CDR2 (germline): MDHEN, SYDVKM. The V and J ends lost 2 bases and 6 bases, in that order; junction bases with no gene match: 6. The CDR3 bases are TGTGCCAGCAGTTTAGGGGACAGCCTTCATGAAAAACTGTTTTTT. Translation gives CASSLGDSLHEKLFF.

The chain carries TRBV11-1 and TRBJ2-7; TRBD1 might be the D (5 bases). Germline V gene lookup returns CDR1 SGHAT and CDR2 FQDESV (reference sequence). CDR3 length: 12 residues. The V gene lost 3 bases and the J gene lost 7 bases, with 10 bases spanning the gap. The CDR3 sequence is CASSFGAREQYF. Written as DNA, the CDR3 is TGTGCCAGCAGCTTTGGGGCCCGAGAGCAGTACTTC.

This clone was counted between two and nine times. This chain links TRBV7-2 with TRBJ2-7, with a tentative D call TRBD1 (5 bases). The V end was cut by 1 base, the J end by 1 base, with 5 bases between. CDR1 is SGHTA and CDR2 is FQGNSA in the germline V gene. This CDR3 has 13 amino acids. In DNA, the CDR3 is TGTGCCAGCAGCTTAGACAGGTCCTACGAGCAGTACTTC. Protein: CASSLDRSYEQYF.

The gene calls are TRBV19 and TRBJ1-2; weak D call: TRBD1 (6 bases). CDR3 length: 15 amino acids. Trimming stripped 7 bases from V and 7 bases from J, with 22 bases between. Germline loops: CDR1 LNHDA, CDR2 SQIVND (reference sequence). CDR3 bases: TGTGCCAGTAAGTCTCCAGGGGTCGGAGCAGTTGGCTACACCTTC. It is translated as CASKSPGVGAVGYTF.

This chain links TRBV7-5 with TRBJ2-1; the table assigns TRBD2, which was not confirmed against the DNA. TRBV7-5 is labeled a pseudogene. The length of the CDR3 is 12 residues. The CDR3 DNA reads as TGTGCCAGAAGCTTTAGCGGGACCGAGCAGTTCTTC. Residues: CARSFSGTEQFF.

CDR3 in DNA: TGTGCCAGCATCCCCGGGGGACAGGGCCGGGTCAGTGGCTACACCTTC. Its translation: CASIPGGQGRVSGYTF. The chain combines TRBV7-8 with TRBJ1-2; 9 bases agree with TRBD1. V was clipped by 7 bases and J by 7 bases; unmatched bases: 16. There are 16 residues in the CDR3. In germline, CDR1 is SGHVS, CDR2 FQNEAQ. The full variable domain, with the rest looked up from reference TRBV7-8 and TRBJ1-2, is GAGVSQSPRYKVAKRGQDVALRCDPISGHVSLFWYQQALGQGPEFLTYFQNEAQLDKSGLPSDRFFAERPEGSVSTLKIQRTQQEDSAVYLCASIPGGQGRVSGYTFGSGTRLTVV.

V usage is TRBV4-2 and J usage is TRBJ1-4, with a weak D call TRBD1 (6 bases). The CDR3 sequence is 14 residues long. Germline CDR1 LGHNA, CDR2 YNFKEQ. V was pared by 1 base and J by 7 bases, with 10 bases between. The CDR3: CASSQGGGGEKLFF. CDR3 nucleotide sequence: TGTGCCAGCAGCCAAGGAGGGGGTGGTGAAAAACTGTTTTTT.